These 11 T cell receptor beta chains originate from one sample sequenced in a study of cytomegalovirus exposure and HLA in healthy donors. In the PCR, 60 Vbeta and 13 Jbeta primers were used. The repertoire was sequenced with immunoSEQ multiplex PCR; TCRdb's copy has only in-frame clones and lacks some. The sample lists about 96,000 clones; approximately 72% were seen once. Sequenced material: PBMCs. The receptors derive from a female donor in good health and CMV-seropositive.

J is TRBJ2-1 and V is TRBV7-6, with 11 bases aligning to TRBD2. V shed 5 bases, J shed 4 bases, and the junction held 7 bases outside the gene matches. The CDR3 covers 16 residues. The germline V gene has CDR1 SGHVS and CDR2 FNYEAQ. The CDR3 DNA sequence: TGTGCCAGCAGCCTGCGACTAGCGGGACGATACAATGAGCAGTTCTTC. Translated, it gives CASSLRLAGRYNEQFF.

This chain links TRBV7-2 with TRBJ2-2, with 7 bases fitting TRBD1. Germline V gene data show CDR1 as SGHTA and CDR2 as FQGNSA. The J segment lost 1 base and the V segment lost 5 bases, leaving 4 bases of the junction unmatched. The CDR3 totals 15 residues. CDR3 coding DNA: TGTGCCAGCAGCCGCGACAGGGTGAACACCGGGGAGCTGTTTTTT. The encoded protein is CASSRDRVNTGELFF.

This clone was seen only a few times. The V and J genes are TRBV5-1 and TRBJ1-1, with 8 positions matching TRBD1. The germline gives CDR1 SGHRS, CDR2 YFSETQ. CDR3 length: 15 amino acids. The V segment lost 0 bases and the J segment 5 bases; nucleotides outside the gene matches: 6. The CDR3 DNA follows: TGCGCCAGCAGCTTGGGGACAGGGAGTTTTACTGAAGCTTTCTTT. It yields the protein CASSLGTGSFTEAFF. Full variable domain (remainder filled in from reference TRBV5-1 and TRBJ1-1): KAGVTQTPRYLIKTRGQQVTLSCSPISGHRSVSWYQQTPGQGLQFLFEYFSETQRNKGNFPGRFSGRQFSNSRSEMNVSTLELGDSALYLCASSLGTGSFTEAFFGQGTRLTVV.

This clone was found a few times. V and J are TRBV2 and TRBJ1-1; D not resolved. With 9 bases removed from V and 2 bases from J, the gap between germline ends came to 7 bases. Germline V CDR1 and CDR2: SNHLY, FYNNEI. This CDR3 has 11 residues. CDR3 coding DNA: TGTGCCAGACAAGAAAACACTGAAGCTTTCTTT. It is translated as CARQENTEAFF.

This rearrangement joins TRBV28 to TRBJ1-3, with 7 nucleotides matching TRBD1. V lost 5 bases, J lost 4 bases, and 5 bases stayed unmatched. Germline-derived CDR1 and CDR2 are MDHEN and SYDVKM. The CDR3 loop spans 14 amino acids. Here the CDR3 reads CASSQGDQGNTIYF. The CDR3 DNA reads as TGTGCCAGCAGTCAGGGGGATCAGGGAAACACCATATATTTT.

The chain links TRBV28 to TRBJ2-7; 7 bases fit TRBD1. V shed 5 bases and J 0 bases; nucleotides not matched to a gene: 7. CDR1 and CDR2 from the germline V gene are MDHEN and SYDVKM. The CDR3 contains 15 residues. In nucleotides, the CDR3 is TGTGCCAGCAGTCCTACCGGGACAGCCTCCTACGAGCAGTACTTC. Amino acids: CASSPTGTASYEQYF.

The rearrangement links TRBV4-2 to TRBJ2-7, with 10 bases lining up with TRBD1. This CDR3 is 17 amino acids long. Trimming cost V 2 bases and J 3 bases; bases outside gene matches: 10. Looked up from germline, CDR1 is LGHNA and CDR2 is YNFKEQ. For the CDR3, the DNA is TGTGCCAGCAGCCAAACGCAGGGGACAGGGGACATCTACGAGCAGTACTTC. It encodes CASSQTQGTGDIYEQYF.

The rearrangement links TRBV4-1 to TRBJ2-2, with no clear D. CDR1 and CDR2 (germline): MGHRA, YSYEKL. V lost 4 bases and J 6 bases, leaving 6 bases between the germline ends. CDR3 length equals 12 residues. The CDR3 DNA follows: TGCGCCAGCAGCCCAATTTCCGGGGAGCTGTTTTTT. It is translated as CASSPISGELFF.

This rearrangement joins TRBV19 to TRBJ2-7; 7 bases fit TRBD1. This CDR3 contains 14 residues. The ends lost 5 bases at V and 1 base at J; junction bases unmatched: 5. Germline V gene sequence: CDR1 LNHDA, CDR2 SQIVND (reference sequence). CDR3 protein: CASSLQGVSYEQYF. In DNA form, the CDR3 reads TGTGCCAGTAGTCTTCAGGGGGTTTCCTACGAGCAGTACTTC.

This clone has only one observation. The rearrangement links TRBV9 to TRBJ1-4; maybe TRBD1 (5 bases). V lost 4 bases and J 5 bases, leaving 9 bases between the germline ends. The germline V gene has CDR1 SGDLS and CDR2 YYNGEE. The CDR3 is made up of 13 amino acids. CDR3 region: CASSSGGNEKLFF. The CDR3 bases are TGTGCCAGCAGCTCCGGGGGAAATGAAAAACTGTTTTTT. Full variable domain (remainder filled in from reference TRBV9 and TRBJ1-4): DSGVTQTPKHLITATGQRVTLRCSPRSGDLSVYWYQQSLDQGLQFLIQYYNGEERAKGNILERFSAQQFPDLHSELNLSSLELGDSALYFCASSSGGNEKLFFGSGTQLSVL.

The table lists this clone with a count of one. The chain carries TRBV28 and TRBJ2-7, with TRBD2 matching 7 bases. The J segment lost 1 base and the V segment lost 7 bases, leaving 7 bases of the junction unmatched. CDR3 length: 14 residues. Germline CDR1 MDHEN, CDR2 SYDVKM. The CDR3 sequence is CASTAWGGSYEQYF. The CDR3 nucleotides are TGTGCCAGCACTGCATGGGGAGGGTCCTACGAGCAGTACTTC.